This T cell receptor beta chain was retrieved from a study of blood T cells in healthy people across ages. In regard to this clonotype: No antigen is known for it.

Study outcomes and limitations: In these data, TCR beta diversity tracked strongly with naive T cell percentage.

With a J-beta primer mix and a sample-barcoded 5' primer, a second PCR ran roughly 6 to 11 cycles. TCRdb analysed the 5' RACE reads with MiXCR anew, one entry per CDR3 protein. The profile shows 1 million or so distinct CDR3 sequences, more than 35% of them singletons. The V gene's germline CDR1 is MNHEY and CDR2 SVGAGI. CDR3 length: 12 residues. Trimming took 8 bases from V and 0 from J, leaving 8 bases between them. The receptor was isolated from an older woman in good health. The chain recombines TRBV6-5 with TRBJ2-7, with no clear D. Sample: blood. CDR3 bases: TGTGCCAGCCACCGGAGCTCCTACGAGCAGTACTTC. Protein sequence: CASHRSSYEQYF.